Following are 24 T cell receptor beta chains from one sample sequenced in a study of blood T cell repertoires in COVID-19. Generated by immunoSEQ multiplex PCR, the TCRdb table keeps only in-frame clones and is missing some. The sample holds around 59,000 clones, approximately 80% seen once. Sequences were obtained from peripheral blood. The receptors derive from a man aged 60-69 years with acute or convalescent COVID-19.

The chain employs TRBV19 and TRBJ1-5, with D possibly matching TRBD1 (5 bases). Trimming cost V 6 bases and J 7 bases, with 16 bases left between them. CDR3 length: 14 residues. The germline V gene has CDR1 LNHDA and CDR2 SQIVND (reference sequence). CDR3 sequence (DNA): TGTGCCAGTAGGAATCAAGGGGCAGGGCAGCCCCAGCATTTT. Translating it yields CASRNQGAGQPQHF.

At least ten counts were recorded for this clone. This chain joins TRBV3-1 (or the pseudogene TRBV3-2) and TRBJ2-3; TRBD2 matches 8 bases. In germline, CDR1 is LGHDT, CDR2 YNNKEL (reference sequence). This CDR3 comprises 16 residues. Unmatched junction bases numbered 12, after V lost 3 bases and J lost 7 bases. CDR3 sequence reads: CASSQGGGTLSNTQYF. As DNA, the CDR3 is TGTGCCAGCAGCCAGGGCGGGGGGACCCTGTCAAATACGCAGTATTTT.

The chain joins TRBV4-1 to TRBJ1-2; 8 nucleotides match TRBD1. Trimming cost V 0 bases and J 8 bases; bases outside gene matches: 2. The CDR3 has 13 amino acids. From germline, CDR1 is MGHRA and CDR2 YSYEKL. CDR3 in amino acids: CASSQDRGHGYTF. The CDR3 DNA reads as TGCGCCAGCAGCCAAGACAGGGGGCACGGCTACACCTTC.

The CDR3 is CSVKPGSTGYTF. CDR3 sequence (DNA): TGCAGCGTAAAACCAGGGTCGACTGGCTACACCTTC. The V call is TRBV29-1, the J call TRBJ1-2, with a weak D call TRBD1 (5 bases). The germline V and J ends were trimmed by 6 bases and 7 bases, with 15 bases remaining between them. Germline assignment: CDR1 SQVTM and CDR2 ANQGSEA. This CDR3 is 12 amino acids long.

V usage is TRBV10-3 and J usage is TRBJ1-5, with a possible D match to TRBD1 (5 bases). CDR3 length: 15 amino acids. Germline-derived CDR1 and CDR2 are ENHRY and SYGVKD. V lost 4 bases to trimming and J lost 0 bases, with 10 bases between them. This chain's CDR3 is CAISAQGSSNQPQHF. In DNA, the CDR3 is TGTGCCATCAGTGCCCAGGGCTCTAGCAATCAGCCCCAGCATTTT.

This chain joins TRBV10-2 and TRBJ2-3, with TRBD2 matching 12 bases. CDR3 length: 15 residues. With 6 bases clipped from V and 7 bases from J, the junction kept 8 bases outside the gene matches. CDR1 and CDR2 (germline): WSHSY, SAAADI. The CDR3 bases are TGCGCCAGCAGCACGACTAGCGGGGGTCCCCATACGCAGTATTTT. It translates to CASSTTSGGPHTQYF.

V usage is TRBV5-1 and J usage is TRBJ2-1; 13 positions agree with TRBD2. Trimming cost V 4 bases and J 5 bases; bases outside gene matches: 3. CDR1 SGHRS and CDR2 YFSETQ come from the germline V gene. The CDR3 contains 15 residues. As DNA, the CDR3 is TGCGCCAGCAGCCTGACTAGCGGGGGGAACAATGAGCAGTTCTTC. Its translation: CASSLTSGGNNEQFF.

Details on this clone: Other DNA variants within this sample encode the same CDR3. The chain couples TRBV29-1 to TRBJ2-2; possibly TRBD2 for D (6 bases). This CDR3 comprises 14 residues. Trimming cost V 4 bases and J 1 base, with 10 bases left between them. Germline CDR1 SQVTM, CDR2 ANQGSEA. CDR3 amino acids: CSVGSSGNTGELFF. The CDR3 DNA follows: TGCAGCGTTGGGAGTAGCGGGAACACCGGGGAGCTGTTTTTT.

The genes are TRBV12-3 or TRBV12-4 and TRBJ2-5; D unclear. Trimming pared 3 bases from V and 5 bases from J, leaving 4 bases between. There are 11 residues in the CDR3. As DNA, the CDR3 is TGTGCCAGCAGTTTCTACGAGACCCAGTACTTC. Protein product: CASSFYETQYF.

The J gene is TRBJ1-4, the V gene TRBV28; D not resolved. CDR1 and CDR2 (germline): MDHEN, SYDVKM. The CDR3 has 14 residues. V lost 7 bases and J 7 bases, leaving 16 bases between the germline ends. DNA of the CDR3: TGTGCCAGCACCCCGGAGGGTGGATTTGAAAAACTGTTTTTT. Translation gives CASTPEGGFEKLFF.

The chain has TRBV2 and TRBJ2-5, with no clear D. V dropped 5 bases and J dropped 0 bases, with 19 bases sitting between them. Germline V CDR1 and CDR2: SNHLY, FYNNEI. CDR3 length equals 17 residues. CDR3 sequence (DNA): TGTGCCAGCAGTTTTCTAATGACTGCTCAGTACCAAGAGACCCAGTACTTC. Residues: CASSFLMTAQYQETQYF.

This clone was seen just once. The CDR3 loop reads CASSESGLGNQPQHF. The DNA of the CDR3 is TGTGCCAGCAGTGAAAGTGGACTTGGCAATCAGCCCCAGCATTTT. The gene calls are TRBV6-1 and TRBJ1-5; D unclear. V gave up 2 bases and J gave up 2 bases, with 10 bases separating them. The germline V gene has CDR1 MNHNS and CDR2 SASEGT. The CDR3 sequence is 15 residues long.

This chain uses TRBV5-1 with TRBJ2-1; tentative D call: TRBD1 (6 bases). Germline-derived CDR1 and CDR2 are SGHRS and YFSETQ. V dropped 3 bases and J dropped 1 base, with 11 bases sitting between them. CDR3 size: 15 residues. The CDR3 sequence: CASSWGTQSYNEQFF. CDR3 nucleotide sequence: TGCGCCAGCAGCTGGGGGACACAGTCCTACAATGAGCAGTTCTTC.

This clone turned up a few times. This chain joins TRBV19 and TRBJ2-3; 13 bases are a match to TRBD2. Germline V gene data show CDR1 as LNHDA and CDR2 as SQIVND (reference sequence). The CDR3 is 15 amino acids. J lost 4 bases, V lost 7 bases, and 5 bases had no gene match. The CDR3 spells CASIRTSGGADTQYF. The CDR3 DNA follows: TGTGCCAGTATCCGTACTAGCGGGGGGGCAGATACGCAGTATTTT.

This CDR3 is CASSKDGGQGRETQYF. The CDR3 DNA is TGTGCCAGCAGCAAAGATGGCGGACAGGGTAGGGAGACCCAGTACTTC. This sequence joins TRBV21-1 and TRBJ2-5; no check of the table's D call, TRBD1, against the DNA was made. TRBV21-1 has pseudogene status. The CDR3 runs 16 residues.

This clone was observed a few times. The CDR3 coding sequence is TGTGCCAGCAGCCCGGGACTAACTAATGAAAAACTGTTTTTT. Residues: CASSPGLTNEKLFF. This sequence joins TRBV5-4 and TRBJ1-4; a weak D match, TRBD1 (5 bases). Germline V gene lookup returns CDR1 SGHNT and CDR2 YYREEE (reference sequence). V shed 4 bases and J shed 1 base, with 8 bases lying between them. The CDR3 runs 14 residues.

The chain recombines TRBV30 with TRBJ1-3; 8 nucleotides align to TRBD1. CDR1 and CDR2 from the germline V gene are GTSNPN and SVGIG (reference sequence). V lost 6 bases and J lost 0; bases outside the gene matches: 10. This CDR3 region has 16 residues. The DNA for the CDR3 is TGTGCCTGCCCGGGACAGGCCCAGGACTCTGGAAACACCATATATTTT. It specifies CACPGQAQDSGNTIYF.

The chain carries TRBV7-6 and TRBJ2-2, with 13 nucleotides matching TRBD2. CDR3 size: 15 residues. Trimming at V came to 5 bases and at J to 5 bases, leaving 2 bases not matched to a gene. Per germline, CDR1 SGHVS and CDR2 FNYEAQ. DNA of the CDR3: TGTGCCAGCAGCCAACTAGCGGGGGGGACCGGGGAGCTGTTTTTT. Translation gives CASSQLAGGTGELFF.

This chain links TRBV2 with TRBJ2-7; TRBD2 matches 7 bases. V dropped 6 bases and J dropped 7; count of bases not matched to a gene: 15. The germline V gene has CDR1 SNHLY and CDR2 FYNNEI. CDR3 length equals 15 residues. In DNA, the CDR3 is TGTGCCAGCAGGGGAATGGGGACTAAGTCGGGGGAGCAGTACTTC. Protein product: CASRGMGTKSGEQYF. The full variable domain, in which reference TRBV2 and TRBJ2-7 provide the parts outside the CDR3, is EPEVTQTPSHQVTQMGQEVILRCVPISNHLYFYWYRQILGQKVEFLVSFYNNEISEKSEIFDDQFSVERPDGSNFTLKIRSTKLEDSAMYFCASRGMGTKSGEQYFGPGTRLTVT.

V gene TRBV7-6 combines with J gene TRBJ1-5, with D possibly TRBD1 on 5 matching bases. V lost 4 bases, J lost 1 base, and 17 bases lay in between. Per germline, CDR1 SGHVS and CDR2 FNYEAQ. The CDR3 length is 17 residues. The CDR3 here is CASSSAAGIGSNQPQHF. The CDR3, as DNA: TGTGCCAGCAGCTCAGCGGCAGGGATTGGGAGCAATCAGCCCCAGCATTTT.

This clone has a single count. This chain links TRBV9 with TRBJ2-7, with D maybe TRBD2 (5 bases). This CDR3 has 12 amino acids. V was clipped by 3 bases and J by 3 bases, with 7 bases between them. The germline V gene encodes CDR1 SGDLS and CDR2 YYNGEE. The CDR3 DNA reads TGTGCCAGCAGCGACGAGGGCTACGAGCAGTACTTC. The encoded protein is CASSDEGYEQYF.

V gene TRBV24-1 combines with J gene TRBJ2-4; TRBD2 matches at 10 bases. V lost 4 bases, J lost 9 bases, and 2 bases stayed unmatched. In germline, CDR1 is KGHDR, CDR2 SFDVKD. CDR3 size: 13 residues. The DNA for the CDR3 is TGTGCCACCAGTGAAGCGGGGGGGAGCATTCAGTACTTC. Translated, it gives CATSEAGGSIQYF.

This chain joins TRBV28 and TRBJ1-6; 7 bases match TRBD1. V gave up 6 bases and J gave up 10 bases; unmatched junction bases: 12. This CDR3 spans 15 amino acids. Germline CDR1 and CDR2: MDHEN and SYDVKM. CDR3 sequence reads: CASRDSTGQFSPLHF. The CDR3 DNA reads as TGTGCCAGCAGAGACTCGACAGGGCAGTTCTCACCCCTCCACTTT.

CDR3 sequence reads: CASSLGTADEQYF. The CDR3 DNA sequence: TGTGCCAGCAGCTTGGGGACAGCGGACGAGCAGTACTTC. The chain carries TRBV5-6 and TRBJ2-7, with a tentative D call TRBD1 (6 bases). The CDR3 has 13 amino acids. The V end was cut by 0 bases, the J end by 5 bases, with 9 bases between. Germline V gene data show CDR1 as SGHDT and CDR2 as YYEEEE. The full variable domain, with the rest looked up from reference TRBV5-6 and TRBJ2-7, is DAGVTQSPTHLIKTRGQQVTLRCSPKSGHDTVSWYQQALGQGPQFIFQYYEEEERQRGNFPDRFSGHQFPNYSSELNVNALLLGDSALYLCASSLGTADEQYFGPGTRLTVT.